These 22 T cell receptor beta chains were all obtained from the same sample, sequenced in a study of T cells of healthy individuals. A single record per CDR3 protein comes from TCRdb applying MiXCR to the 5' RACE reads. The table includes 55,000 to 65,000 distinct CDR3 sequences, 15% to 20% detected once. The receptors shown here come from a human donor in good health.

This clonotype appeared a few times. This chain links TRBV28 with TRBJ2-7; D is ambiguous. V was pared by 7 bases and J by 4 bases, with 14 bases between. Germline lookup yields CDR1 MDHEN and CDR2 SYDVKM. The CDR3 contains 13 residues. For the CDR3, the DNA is TGTGCCAGCACTCAGGAGACCATTTACGAGCAGTACTTC. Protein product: CASTQETIYEQYF.

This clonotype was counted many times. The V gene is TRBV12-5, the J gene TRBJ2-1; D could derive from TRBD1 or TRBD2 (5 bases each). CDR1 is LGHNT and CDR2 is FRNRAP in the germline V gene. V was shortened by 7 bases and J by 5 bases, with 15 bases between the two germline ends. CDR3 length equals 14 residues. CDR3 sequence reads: CASASGTLDNEQFF. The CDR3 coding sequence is TGTGCTAGTGCATCCGGGACGCTAGACAATGAGCAGTTCTTC.

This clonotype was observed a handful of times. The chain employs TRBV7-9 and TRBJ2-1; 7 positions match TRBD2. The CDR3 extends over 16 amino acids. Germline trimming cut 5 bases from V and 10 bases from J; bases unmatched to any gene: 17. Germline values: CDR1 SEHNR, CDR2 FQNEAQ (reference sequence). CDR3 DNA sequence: TGTGCCAGCAGCCTCGAGCGGGGTGTGGACGGGGGGGAGCAGTTCTTC. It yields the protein CASSLERGVDGGEQFF. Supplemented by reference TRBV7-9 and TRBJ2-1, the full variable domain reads DTGVSQNPRHKITKRGQNVTFRCDPISEHNRLYWYRQTLGQGPEFLTYFQNEAQLEKSRLLSDRFSAERPKGSFSTLEIQRTEQGDSAMYLCASSLERGVDGGEQFFGPGTRLTVL.

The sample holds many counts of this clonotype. CDR3 in amino acids: CAISRNPGQGNYGYTF. As DNA, the CDR3 is TGTGCCATCAGTAGGAATCCGGGACAGGGGAACTATGGCTACACCTTC. This chain joins TRBV10-3 and TRBJ1-2; 10 nucleotides align to TRBD1. V was pared by 5 bases and J by 2 bases, with 8 bases of the junction left unmatched. This CDR3 contains 16 residues. Germline CDR1 ENHRY, CDR2 SYGVKD.

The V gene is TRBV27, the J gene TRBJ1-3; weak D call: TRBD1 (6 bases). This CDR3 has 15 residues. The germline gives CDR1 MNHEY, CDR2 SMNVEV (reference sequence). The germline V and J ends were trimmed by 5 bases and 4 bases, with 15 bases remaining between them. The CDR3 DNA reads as TGTGCCAGCAGTCTACAGGGAACGGGAGGAAACACCATATATTTT. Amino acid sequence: CASSLQGTGGNTIYF.

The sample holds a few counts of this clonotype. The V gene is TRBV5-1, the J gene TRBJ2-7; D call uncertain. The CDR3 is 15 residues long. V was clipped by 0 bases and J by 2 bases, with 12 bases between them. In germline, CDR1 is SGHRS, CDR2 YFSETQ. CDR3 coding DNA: TGCGCCAGCAGCTTGGTCGGTGGGCCCACCTACGAGCAGTACTTC. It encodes CASSLVGGPTYEQYF.

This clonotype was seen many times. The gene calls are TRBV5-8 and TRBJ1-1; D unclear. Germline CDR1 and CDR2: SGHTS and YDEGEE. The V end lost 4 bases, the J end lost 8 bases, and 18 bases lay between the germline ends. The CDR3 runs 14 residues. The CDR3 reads CASSTVGGGLEAFF. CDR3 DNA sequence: TGTGCCAGCAGCACGGTAGGAGGAGGGTTAGAAGCTTTCTTT.

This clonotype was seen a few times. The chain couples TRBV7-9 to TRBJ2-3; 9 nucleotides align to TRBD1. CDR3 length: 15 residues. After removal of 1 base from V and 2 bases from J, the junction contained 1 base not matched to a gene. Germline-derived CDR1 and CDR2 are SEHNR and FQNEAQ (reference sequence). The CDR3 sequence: CASSLGTGATDTQYF. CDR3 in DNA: TGTGCCAGCAGCTTAGGGACAGGGGCCACAGATACGCAGTATTTT.

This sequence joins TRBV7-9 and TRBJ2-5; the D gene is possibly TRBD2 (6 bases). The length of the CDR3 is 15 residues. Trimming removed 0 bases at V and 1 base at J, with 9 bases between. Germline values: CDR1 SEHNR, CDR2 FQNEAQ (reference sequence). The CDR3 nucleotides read TGTGCCAGCAGCTTAGCCGGGGGAGCCCAAGAGACCCAGTACTTC. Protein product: CASSLAGGAQETQYF. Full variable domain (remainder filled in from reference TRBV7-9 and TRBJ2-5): DTGVSQNPRHKITKRGQNVTFRCDPISEHNRLYWYRQTLGQGPEFLTYFQNEAQLEKSRLLSDRFSAERPKGSFSTLEIQRTEQGDSAMYLCASSLAGGAQETQYFGPGTRLLVL.

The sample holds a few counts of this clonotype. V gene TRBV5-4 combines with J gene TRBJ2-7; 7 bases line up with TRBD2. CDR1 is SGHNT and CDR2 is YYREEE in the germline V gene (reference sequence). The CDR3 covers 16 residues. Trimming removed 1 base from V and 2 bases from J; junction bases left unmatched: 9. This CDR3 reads CASSLSAGTTTYEQYF. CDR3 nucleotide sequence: TGTGCCAGCAGCTTGAGTGCGGGGACTACCACCTACGAGCAGTACTTC.

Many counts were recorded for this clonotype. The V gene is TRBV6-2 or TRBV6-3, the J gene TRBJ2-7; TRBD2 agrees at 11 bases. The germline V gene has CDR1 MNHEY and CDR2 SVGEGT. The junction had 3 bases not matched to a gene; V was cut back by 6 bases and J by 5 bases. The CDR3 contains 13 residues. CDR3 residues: CASRLAGENEQYF. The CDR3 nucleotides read TGTGCCAGCAGACTAGCGGGAGAGAACGAGCAGTACTTC.

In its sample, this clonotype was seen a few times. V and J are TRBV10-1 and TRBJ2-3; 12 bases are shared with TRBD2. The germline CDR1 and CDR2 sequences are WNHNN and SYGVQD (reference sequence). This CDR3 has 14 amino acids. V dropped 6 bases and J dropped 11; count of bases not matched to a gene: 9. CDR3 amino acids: CASSGTSGLEEQYF. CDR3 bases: TGCGCCAGCAGCGGGACTAGCGGGCTCGAGGAGCAGTATTTT.

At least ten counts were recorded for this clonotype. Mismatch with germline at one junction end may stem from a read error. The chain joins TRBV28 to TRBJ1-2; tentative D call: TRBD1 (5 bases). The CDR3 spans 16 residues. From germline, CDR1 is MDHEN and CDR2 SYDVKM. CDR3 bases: TGTGCCAGCAGTTTATCCGGGGGGACTTCTAAGTATGGCTACACCTTC. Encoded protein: CASSLSGGTSKYGYTF.

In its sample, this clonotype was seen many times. CDR3 sequence (DNA): TGTGCCAGCTCCCTCAGCGGGGGTCATGATACGCAGTATTTT. Protein sequence: CASSLSGGHDTQYF. The rearrangement uses TRBV7-2 and TRBJ2-3; TRBD2 aligns across 8 bases. CDR1 and CDR2 from the germline V gene are SGHTA and FQGNSA. The length of the CDR3 is 14 residues. V gave up 8 bases and J gave up 6 bases; unmatched junction bases: 10.

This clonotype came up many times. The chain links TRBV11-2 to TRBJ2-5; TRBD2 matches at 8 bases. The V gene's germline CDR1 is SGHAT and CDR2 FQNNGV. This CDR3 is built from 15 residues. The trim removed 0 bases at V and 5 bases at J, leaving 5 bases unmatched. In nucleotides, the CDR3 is TGTGCCAGCAGCTTAGAGGTCGGGAGGGGGGAGACCCAGTACTTC. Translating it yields CASSLEVGRGETQYF.

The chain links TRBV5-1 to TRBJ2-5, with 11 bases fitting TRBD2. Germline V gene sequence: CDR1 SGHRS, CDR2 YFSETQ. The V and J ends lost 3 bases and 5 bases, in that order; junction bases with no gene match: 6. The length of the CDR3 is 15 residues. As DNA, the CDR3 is TGCGCCAGCAGCTCACTAGCGGGAGTGCGGGAGACCCAGTACTTC. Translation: CASSSLAGVRETQYF.

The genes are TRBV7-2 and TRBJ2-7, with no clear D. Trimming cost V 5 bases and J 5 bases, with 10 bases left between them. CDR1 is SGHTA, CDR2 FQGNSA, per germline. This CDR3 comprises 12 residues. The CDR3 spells CASSLERHEQYF. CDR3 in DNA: TGTGCCAGCAGCCTAGAAAGGCACGAGCAGTACTTC.

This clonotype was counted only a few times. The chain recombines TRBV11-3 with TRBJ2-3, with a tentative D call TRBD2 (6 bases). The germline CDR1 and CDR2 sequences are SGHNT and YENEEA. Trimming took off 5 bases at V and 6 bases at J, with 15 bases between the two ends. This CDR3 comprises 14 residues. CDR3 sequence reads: CASSGSRLVDTQYF. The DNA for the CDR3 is TGTGCCAGCAGCGGAAGCCGACTAGTCGATACGCAGTATTTT.

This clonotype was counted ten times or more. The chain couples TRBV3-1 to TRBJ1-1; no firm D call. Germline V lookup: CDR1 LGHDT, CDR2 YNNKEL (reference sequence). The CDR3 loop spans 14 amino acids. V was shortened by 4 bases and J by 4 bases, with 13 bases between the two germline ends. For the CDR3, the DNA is TGTGCCAGCAGCCCCGTTCCCGTGAGCACTGAAGCTTTCTTT. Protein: CASSPVPVSTEAFF.

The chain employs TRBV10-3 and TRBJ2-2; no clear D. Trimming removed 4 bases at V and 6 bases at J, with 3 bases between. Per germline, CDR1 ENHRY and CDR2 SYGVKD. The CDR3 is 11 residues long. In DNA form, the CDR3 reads TGTGCCATCAGTGTATCCGGGGAGCTGTTTTTT. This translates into CAISVSGELFF.

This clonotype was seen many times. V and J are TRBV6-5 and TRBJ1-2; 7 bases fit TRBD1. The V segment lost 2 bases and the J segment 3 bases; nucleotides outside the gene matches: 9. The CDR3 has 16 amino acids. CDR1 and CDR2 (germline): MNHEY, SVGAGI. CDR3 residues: CASSYRAGGMDYGYTF. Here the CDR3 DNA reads TGTGCCAGCAGTTACCGCGCAGGGGGGATGGACTATGGCTACACCTTC.

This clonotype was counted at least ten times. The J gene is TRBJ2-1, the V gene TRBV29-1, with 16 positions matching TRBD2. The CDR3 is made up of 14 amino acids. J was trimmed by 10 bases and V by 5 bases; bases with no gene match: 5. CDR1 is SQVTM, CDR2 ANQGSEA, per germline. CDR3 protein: CSVRPGLAGGEQFF. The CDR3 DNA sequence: TGCAGCGTTCGGCCGGGACTAGCGGGAGGGGAGCAGTTCTTC.